The 2 T cell receptor beta chains reported below all come from one sample, sequenced in a study of molecular identifiers for immune sequencing clone quantification. From the PCR reads, TCRdb called clonotypes with MiXCR, one entry per CDR3 protein. There are about 640,000 distinct CDR3 sequences in the sample; about 20% occur only once, and 0.7% to 1% lies in the top ten. Sequencing used naive CD8+ T cells from blood, with Jurkat cell RNA spiked in. The subset: FACS-sorted CD8+CD4-CCR7+CD45RA+ naive T cells. These receptors were taken from a human donor in good health. Some libraries in this study had Jurkat cell RNA spiked in.

This clonotype was seen a few times. CDR3 nucleotides: TGTGCCAGCAGTTACAAAGTGGGGGAGGAGACCCAGTACTTC. Its protein product is CASSYKVGEETQYF. The rearrangement links TRBV6-2 or TRBV6-3 to TRBJ2-5; D may match TRBD1 or TRBD2 (5 bases each). This CDR3 has 14 amino acids. Per the germline V gene, CDR1 is MNHEY and CDR2 is SVGEGT. The ends were cut back, 2 bases at V and 5 bases at J, with 12 bases in the middle.

This clonotype was observed a few times. CDR3 nucleotide sequence: TGTGCCAGCATGGGGCGGGGGGGCTTCTCTGGGGCCAACGTCCTGACTTTC. Residues: CASMGRGGFSGANVLTF. The V gene is TRBV9, the J gene TRBJ2-6; 9 bases are a match to TRBD2. V gave up 6 bases and J gave up 0 bases; unmatched junction bases: 7. The CDR3 consists of 17 residues. Germline CDR1 is SGDLS and CDR2 is YYNGEE.